This T cell receptor beta chain was obtained from a study of blood T cell repertoires in COVID-19. The CDR3 sequence is 11 residues long. Between the trimmed V and J ends, which lost 6 bases and 4 bases, there was a span of 7 bases. The V gene's germline CDR1 is DFQATT and CDR2 SNEGSKA (reference sequence). Here immunoSEQ multiplex PCR was the method, and the copy in TCRdb shows in-frame clones only, minus some. Here the sample spans 490,000 or so clones, roughly nine tenths being singletons. Participants, about 18 to 89 years old, spanned 25 or so US areas. This clonotype originated in a woman aged 55-69 years who had recovered from COVID-19. Sequencing input: PBMCs or T cells enriched from blood (not recorded which). The chain combines TRBV20-1 with TRBJ2-1; D is possibly TRBD2 (5 bases). The CDR3 spells CSARRYNEQFF. The CDR3 bases are TGCAGTGCCCGGAGGTACAATGAGCAGTTCTTC.